This record looks at one TCR beta chain sequence and its context. Its specificity is unknown. The entry originates in a study of beta chain features in type 1 diabetes. Findings of the study overall: Shortening of TCRB CDR3s, moderate but significant, appeared in all four CD4+ subsets of Type 1 diabetes patients.

Expressed TCRB transcripts were sequenced because the entire RNA isolate underwent reverse transcription. Generated by immunoSEQ multiplex PCR, the TCRdb table keeps only in-frame clones and is missing some. Of about 260,000 clones listed, roughly 20% were seen once; the top ten hold around 0.03%. The CDR3 spans 13 residues. Germline V gives CDR1 LNHDA, CDR2 SQIVND (reference sequence). V shed 7 bases, J shed 4 bases, and the junction held 4 bases outside the gene matches. Sequenced: naive CD4+ T cells from blood. V and J are TRBV19 and TRBJ1-5, with 7 bases fitting TRBD1. The receptor was derived from a woman in her thirties or forties with type 1 diabetes. This CDR3 reads CASTLQGNQPQHF. As DNA, the CDR3 is TGTGCCAGTACCCTACAGGGGAATCAGCCCCAGCATTTT.